This T cell receptor beta chain was sequenced in a study of CD8+ T cells in alopecia areata. Study-level information: Once tofacitinib had been taken for 6 to 18 months, 6 months off drug followed.

The V gene's germline CDR1 is MDHEN and CDR2 SYDVKM. This CDR3 has 15 amino acids. V shed 7 bases, J shed 4 bases, and the junction held 12 bases outside the gene matches. Sample treatment: oral pan-JAK inhibitor, 5-10 mg twice daily. In alopecia areata patients, both lesional scalp punch biopsies and peripheral blood were collected. Extracted RNA was reverse transcribed into cDNA, the sequencing template. Some clones are missing from TCRdb's copy, which holds only in-frame ones; the method was immunoSEQ multiplex PCR. The sample includes about 200,000 clones, 60% seen only once; the top ten take less than 4%.

The V gene is TRBV28, the J gene TRBJ2-7; TRBD1 matches 8 bases. This specimen was CD4+ T cells sorted from blood, taken at week 4, from a patient treated with tofacitinib. This receptor was taken from a human donor with alopecia areata. The CDR3 region is CASTFWGQADYEQYF. DNA of the CDR3: TGTGCCAGCACGTTCTGGGGACAGGCTGATTACGAGCAGTACTTC.